The 26 T cell receptor beta chains given below trace back to one sample, sequenced in a study of cytomegalovirus exposure and HLA in healthy donors. PCR employed 60 Vbeta and 13 Jbeta primers. Method: immunoSEQ multiplex PCR; TCRdb's copy keeps in-frame clones and lacks some. Here the sample table reports approximately 120,000 clones. The material sequenced was PBMCs. These receptors were obtained from a man aged 35 to 55 in good health and CMV-seronegative.

The V gene is TRBV5-6, the J gene TRBJ2-2; unclear D gene. The CDR3 runs 13 residues. Germline CDR1 SGHDT, CDR2 YYEEEE. Trimming stripped 0 bases from V and 8 bases from J, with 8 bases between. The CDR3 DNA sequence: TGTGCCAGCAGCTTGGTTAGCCAGGGGGAGCTGTTTTTT. This encodes CASSLVSQGELFF. Based on the CDR3 plus reference TRBV5-6 and TRBJ2-2, the full variable domain is DAGVTQSPTHLIKTRGQQVTLRCSPKSGHDTVSWYQQALGQGPQFIFQYYEEEERQRGNFPDRFSGHQFPNYSSELNVNALLLGDSALYLCASSLVSQGELFFGEGSRLTVL.

The J gene is TRBJ1-5, the V gene TRBV7-2, with 10 bases fitting TRBD1. Losses at the gene ends were 6 bases for V and 4 bases for J; bases not matched to a gene: 3. This CDR3 spans 14 amino acids. Germline lookup yields CDR1 SGHTA and CDR2 FQGNSA. CDR3: CASSQDRGNQPQHF. The CDR3, as DNA: TGTGCCAGCAGTCAGGACAGGGGGAATCAGCCCCAGCATTTT. Full variable domain (remainder filled in from reference TRBV7-2 and TRBJ1-5): GAGVSQSPSNKVTEKGKDVELRCDPISGHTALYWYRQSLGQGLEFLIYFQGNSAPDKSGLPSDRFSAERTGGSVSTLTIQRTQQEDSAVYLCASSQDRGNQPQHFGDGTRLSIL.

This chain joins TRBV4-1 and TRBJ2-2; TRBD2 aligns across 9 bases. The junction had 7 bases not matched to a gene; V was cut back by 8 bases and J by 3 bases. This CDR3 has 15 amino acids. Germline CDR1 MGHRA, CDR2 YSYEKL. This CDR3 is CASGIAGEYTGELFF. The CDR3 coding sequence is TGCGCCAGCGGGATAGCGGGAGAGTACACCGGGGAGCTGTTTTTT.

The CDR3 here is CASKPGQENYEQYF. In DNA form, the CDR3 reads TGCGCCAGTAAACCGGGACAGGAGAACTACGAGCAGTACTTC. This chain connects TRBV5-1 to TRBJ2-7; TRBD1 aligns across 8 bases. Trimming took 8 bases from V and 3 from J; bases not matched to a gene: 10. This CDR3 comprises 14 residues. Germline V gene sequence: CDR1 SGHRS, CDR2 YFSETQ.

The chain links TRBV5-4 to TRBJ2-7; 16 bases agree with TRBD2. V shed 4 bases and J 5 bases; nucleotides not matched to a gene: 9. The V gene's germline CDR1 is SGHNT and CDR2 YYREEE (reference sequence). CDR3 length equals 17 residues. CDR3: CASSPGLAGGPNHEQYF. The CDR3 DNA sequence: TGTGCCAGCAGCCCGGGACTAGCGGGAGGGCCTAACCACGAGCAGTACTTC.

The chain carries TRBV6-6 and TRBJ1-4; TRBD1 aligns across 7 bases. This CDR3 contains 14 residues. Germline V gives CDR1 MNHNY, CDR2 SVGAGI (reference sequence). With 6 bases clipped from V and 4 bases from J, the junction kept 5 bases outside the gene matches. CDR3 DNA: TGTGCCAGCAGCCCCGGGACAGTTAATGAAAAACTGTTTTTT. As protein: CASSPGTVNEKLFF.

The chain uses TRBV9 and TRBJ2-7; either TRBD1 or TRBD2 may fit D (6 bases each). V was cut by 7 bases and J by 6 bases, with 17 bases left in between. The germline CDR1 and CDR2 sequences are SGDLS and YYNGEE. This CDR3 is 13 amino acids long. This CDR3 reads CASRGAGVAEQYF. CDR3 DNA sequence: TGTGCCAGCCGCGGGGCAGGGGTGGCCGAGCAGTACTTC. The full variable domain, rest sourced from reference TRBV9 and TRBJ2-7, is DSGVTQTPKHLITATGQRVTLRCSPRSGDLSVYWYQQSLDQGLQFLIQYYNGEERAKGNILERFSAQQFPDLHSELNLSSLELGDSALYFCASRGAGVAEQYFGPGTRLTVT.

This chain joins TRBV27 and TRBJ2-1; weak D call: TRBD1 (7 bases). The CDR3 spans 15 residues. Germline CDR1 is MNHEY and CDR2 is SMNVEV (reference sequence). The V end was cut by 6 bases, the J end by 10 bases, with 22 bases between. CDR3 sequence: CASRPWRAGGSEQFF. The CDR3 DNA reads as TGTGCCAGCAGGCCCTGGAGGGCAGGGGGTTCAGAGCAGTTCTTC.

This chain uses TRBV5-4 with TRBJ2-3; tentative D call: TRBD2 (5 bases). Germline V gives CDR1 SGHNT, CDR2 YYREEE (reference sequence). CDR3 length: 13 amino acids. V dropped 4 bases and J dropped 5 bases, with 11 bases sitting between them. CDR3: CASSPPRGDTQYF. The CDR3, as DNA: TGTGCCAGCAGCCCCCCACGGGGAGATACGCAGTATTTT.

The chain recombines TRBV6-5 with TRBJ2-5; no firm D call. The germline CDR1 and CDR2 sequences are MNHEY and SVGAGI. The V end lost 5 bases, the J end lost 5 bases, and 12 bases lay between the germline ends. The CDR3 has 13 residues. CDR3 sequence (DNA): TGTGCCAGCAGTCCCAGGCCGGTCGAGACCCAGTACTTC. Its protein product is CASSPRPVETQYF.

The chain carries TRBV27 and TRBJ2-1; TRBD2 matches 7 bases. Germline V CDR1 and CDR2: MNHEY, SMNVEV (reference sequence). V lost 7 bases, J lost 0 bases, and 6 bases stayed unmatched. This CDR3 comprises 15 residues. Here the CDR3 reads CASTQRGNSYNEQFF. The CDR3 region has the DNA TGTGCCAGCACCCAGCGGGGTAACTCCTACAATGAGCAGTTCTTC.

The genes are TRBV5-1 and TRBJ2-2; 9 bases match TRBD2. The germline CDR1 and CDR2 sequences are SGHRS and YFSETQ. The V gene end was trimmed by 1 base and the J gene end by 8 bases; junction bases not matched to a gene: 9. This CDR3 has 16 residues. CDR3 DNA: TGCGCCAGCAGCTTGCCGACTAGCGGTCTGTTTGGGGAGCTGTTTTTT. Its translation: CASSLPTSGLFGELFF.

Concerning this clone: Other DNA sequences within the sample encode an identical CDR3. The chain recombines TRBV7-9 with TRBJ2-6; D gene uncertain. The CDR3 has 15 residues. Trimming removed 3 bases from V and 0 bases from J, with 6 bases in between. Germline V gene sequence: CDR1 SEHNR, CDR2 FQNEAQ (reference sequence). The CDR3 coding sequence is TGTGCCAGCAGCTTGGGCAGCTCTGGGGCCAACGTCCTGACTTTC. This encodes CASSLGSSGANVLTF.

The chain combines TRBV18 with TRBJ1-5, with D unclear. Germline CDR1 is KGHSH and CDR2 is LQKENI. Deletions cut 3 bases from V and 4 bases from J, with 7 bases between. The CDR3 contains 13 residues. The chain's CDR3 is CASSPSRNQPQHF. CDR3 coding DNA: TGTGCCAGCTCACCTAGTCGAAATCAGCCCCAGCATTTT.

The chain recombines TRBV11-1 with TRBJ2-1; a weak D match, TRBD2 (5 bases). The germline V gene encodes CDR1 SGHAT and CDR2 FQDESV (reference sequence). The V end lost 4 bases, the J end lost 6 bases, and 16 bases lay between the germline ends. The length of the CDR3 is 15 residues. CDR3: CASSSTRVPGNEQFF. The CDR3 coding sequence is TGTGCCAGCAGCTCGACGAGGGTACCGGGCAATGAGCAGTTCTTC.

The chain joins TRBV5-1 to TRBJ2-1; D is uncertain. Between the trimmed V and J ends, which lost 2 bases and 4 bases, there was a span of 7 bases. Germline values: CDR1 SGHRS, CDR2 YFSETQ. CDR3 length equals 13 residues. The CDR3 DNA sequence: TGCGCCAGCAGCTTCCCCCCTTACAATGAGCAGTTCTTC. Translated: CASSFPPYNEQFF.

The V call is TRBV19, the J call TRBJ2-1, with 7 bases that match TRBD1. The V and J ends lost 10 bases and 2 bases, in that order; junction bases with no gene match: 11. Germline V gives CDR1 LNHDA, CDR2 SQIVND (reference sequence). This CDR3 spans 15 amino acids. The CDR3 bases are TGTGCCACCTCCCGCCTTGGGACAGCCTACAATGAGCAGTTCTTC. Protein: CATSRLGTAYNEQFF.

V gene TRBV5-1 combines with J gene TRBJ2-5; tentatively, D is TRBD1 (5 bases). V was shortened by 0 bases and J by 2 bases, with 11 bases between the two germline ends. This CDR3 region has 15 residues. Germline CDR1 reads SGHRS; CDR2 reads YFSETQ. In nucleotides, the CDR3 is TGCGCCAGCAGCTTGGCCAGTAGGGGTCAAGAGACCCAGTACTTC. This encodes CASSLASRGQETQYF.

V and J are TRBV7-6 and TRBJ2-7, with 13 nucleotides matching TRBD2. V was pared by 5 bases and J by 0 bases, with 1 base of the junction left unmatched. The CDR3 runs 15 residues. The V gene's germline CDR1 is SGHVS and CDR2 FNYEAQ. The CDR3 reads CASSRTSGSSYEQYF. CDR3 bases: TGTGCCAGCAGCAGGACTAGCGGGAGCTCCTACGAGCAGTACTTC.

The V gene is TRBV5-4, the J gene TRBJ2-1; D uncertain. The CDR3 loop spans 15 amino acids. The ends were cut back, 2 bases at V and 0 bases at J, with 9 bases in the middle. Germline V lookup: CDR1 SGHNT, CDR2 YYREEE (reference sequence). The CDR3 loop is CASSFPTNSYNEQFF. In DNA form, the CDR3 reads TGTGCCAGCAGCTTCCCGACAAACTCCTACAATGAGCAGTTCTTC.

This chain links TRBV11-2 with TRBJ1-1; a possible D gene is TRBD1 (5 bases). The V end lost 3 bases, the J end lost 4 bases, and 12 bases lay between the germline ends. In germline, CDR1 is SGHAT, CDR2 FQNNGV. The CDR3 contains 14 residues. For the CDR3, the DNA is TGTGCCAGCAGCTTTTTTCGGGGGAGCACTGAAGCTTTCTTT. Its translation is CASSFFRGSTEAFF. The whole variable domain, filled in from reference TRBV11-2 and TRBJ1-1, reads EAGVAQSPRYKIIEKRQSVAFWCNPISGHATLYWYQQILGQGPKLLIQFQNNGVVDDSQLPKDRFSAERLKGVDSTLKIQPAKLEDSAVYLCASSFFRGSTEAFFGQGTRLTVV.

This rearrangement joins TRBV30 to TRBJ1-1, with unresolved D. The V end lost 1 base, the J end lost 7 bases, and 10 bases lay between the germline ends. The germline V gene has CDR1 GTSNPN and CDR2 SVGIG (reference sequence). CDR3 size: 12 residues. The CDR3 sequence: CAWSGEAIEAFF. In nucleotides, the CDR3 is TGTGCCTGGAGTGGGGAGGCGATTGAAGCTTTCTTT. The full variable domain, rest sourced from reference TRBV30 and TRBJ1-1, is SQTIHQWPATLVQPVGSPLSLECTVEGTSNPNLYWYRQAAGRGLQLLFYSVGIGQISSEVPQNLSASRPQDRQFILSSKKLLLSDSGFYLCAWSGEAIEAFFGQGTRLTVV.

This chain joins TRBV6-6 and TRBJ2-7; D not resolved. Deletions cut 0 bases from V and 6 bases from J, with 6 bases between. The CDR3 length is 12 residues. Germline CDR1 is MNHNY and CDR2 is SVGAGI (reference sequence). The CDR3 spells CASSYSVGEQYF. In nucleotides, the CDR3 is TGTGCCAGCAGTTACTCGGTCGGCGAGCAGTACTTC.

V gene TRBV5-4 combines with J gene TRBJ2-3, with a tentative D call TRBD1 (5 bases). The CDR3 totals 16 residues. The ends were cut back, 2 bases at V and 1 base at J, with 14 bases in the middle. CDR1 is SGHNT and CDR2 is YYREEE in the germline V gene (reference sequence). The CDR3 spells CASSFPTEVGTDTQYF. The CDR3 bases are TGTGCCAGCAGCTTCCCGACAGAAGTTGGCACAGATACGCAGTATTTT.

The gene calls are TRBV14 and TRBJ2-1; D is possibly TRBD2 (5 bases). Trimming cost V 4 bases and J 4 bases, with 8 bases left between them. This CDR3 has 13 residues. In germline, CDR1 is SGHDN, CDR2 FVKESK. The CDR3: CASSRGLYNEQFF. In nucleotides, the CDR3 is TGTGCCAGCAGCCGCGGACTGTACAATGAGCAGTTCTTC.

The chain recombines TRBV19 with TRBJ1-5; TRBD1 is a possible D gene (6 bases). The V end was cut by 3 bases, the J end by 7 bases, with 10 bases between. CDR3 length equals 13 residues. CDR1 is LNHDA and CDR2 is SQIVND in the germline V gene (reference sequence). The CDR3 DNA is TGTGCCAGTAGTATTTACAGGGAACAGCCCCAGCATTTT. This gives the protein CASSIYREQPQHF.